These 5 T cell receptor beta chains were all obtained from the same sample, sequenced in a study of blood T cell repertoires in COVID-19. Assay used: immunoSEQ multiplex PCR; TCRdb lists only in-frame clones, some missing. The sample consists of 45,000 to 55,000 clones, 88% of them appearing once. Sequenced input: peripheral blood. The receptors originated from a human donor in a cohort sampled during active COVID-19.

The chain joins TRBV2 to TRBJ2-7; 8 bases map to TRBD2. The CDR3 runs 14 residues. The ends lost 5 bases at V and 2 bases at J; junction bases unmatched: 5. Looked up from germline, CDR1 is SNHLY and CDR2 is FYNNEI. Here the CDR3 DNA reads TGTGCCAGCAGTCAGAGCGGGGGTGCCTACGAGCAGTACTTC. Protein sequence: CASSQSGGAYEQYF.

The rearrangement joins TRBV5-1 to TRBJ2-3, with a weak D call TRBD1 (6 bases). Between the trimmed V and J ends, which lost 2 bases and 1 base, there was a span of 11 bases. Germline CDR1 reads SGHRS; CDR2 reads YFSETQ. This CDR3 contains 15 residues. The CDR3 spells CASSFLGQGTDTQYF. The CDR3 DNA follows: TGCGCCAGCAGCTTTTTGGGACAAGGCACAGATACGCAGTATTTT.

The chain employs TRBV21-1 and TRBJ1-5. TRBV21-1 constitutes a pseudogene. This CDR3 spans 16 amino acids. The CDR3 protein is CARSKVPGVLNQPQHF. The DNA of the CDR3 is TGTGCCAGAAGCAAAGTTCCCGGAGTCCTCAATCAGCCCCAGCATTTT.

The DNA for the CDR3 is TGCGCCAGCAGCTTGGCTGGGAGTTACGAGCAGTACTTC. This gives the protein CASSLAGSYEQYF. This chain links TRBV5-1 with TRBJ2-7; TRBD2 might be the D (5 bases). Germline CDR1 reads SGHRS; CDR2 reads YFSETQ. The CDR3 runs to 13 residues. Trimming left V 0 bases short and J 4 bases short, with 8 bases between.

The chain couples TRBV6-5 to TRBJ2-1; D might be TRBD2 (5 bases). Per the germline V gene, CDR1 is MNHEY and CDR2 is SVGAGI. V dropped 2 bases and J dropped 6 bases, with 14 bases sitting between them. This CDR3 has 15 residues. The CDR3 spells CASSYRRAGSNEQFF. The DNA of the CDR3 is TGTGCCAGCAGTTACCGGCGGGCCGGGTCCAATGAGCAGTTCTTC.